This TCR beta chain was documented in a study of blood T cells in healthy people across ages. In the study overall: The capture of about one barcoded beta molecule per two T cells was achieved by template switching.

For the second PCR, which ran for roughly 6 to 11 cycles, a sample-barcoded 5' primer and a J-beta primer mix were used. Per sample, CDR3-containing paired-end reads numbered at least 2.5 million. In TCRdb, the 5' RACE reads were re-called with MiXCR into one record per CDR3 protein. Of about 1 million distinct CDR3 sequences listed, over 35% are singletons. V trimming: 7 bases; J trimming: 4 bases; junction bases outside the gene matches: 10. The CDR3 is made up of 15 amino acids. The germline V gene has CDR1 MDHEN and CDR2 SYDVKM. The chain joins TRBV28 to TRBJ2-3; 8 bases are shared with TRBD2. The sample comprised blood. The source is a woman aged 55 to 70 in good health. The CDR3 here is CASTSGSGSADTQYF. CDR3 nucleotides: TGTGCCAGCACCAGTGGGAGCGGGAGTGCAGATACGCAGTATTTT.